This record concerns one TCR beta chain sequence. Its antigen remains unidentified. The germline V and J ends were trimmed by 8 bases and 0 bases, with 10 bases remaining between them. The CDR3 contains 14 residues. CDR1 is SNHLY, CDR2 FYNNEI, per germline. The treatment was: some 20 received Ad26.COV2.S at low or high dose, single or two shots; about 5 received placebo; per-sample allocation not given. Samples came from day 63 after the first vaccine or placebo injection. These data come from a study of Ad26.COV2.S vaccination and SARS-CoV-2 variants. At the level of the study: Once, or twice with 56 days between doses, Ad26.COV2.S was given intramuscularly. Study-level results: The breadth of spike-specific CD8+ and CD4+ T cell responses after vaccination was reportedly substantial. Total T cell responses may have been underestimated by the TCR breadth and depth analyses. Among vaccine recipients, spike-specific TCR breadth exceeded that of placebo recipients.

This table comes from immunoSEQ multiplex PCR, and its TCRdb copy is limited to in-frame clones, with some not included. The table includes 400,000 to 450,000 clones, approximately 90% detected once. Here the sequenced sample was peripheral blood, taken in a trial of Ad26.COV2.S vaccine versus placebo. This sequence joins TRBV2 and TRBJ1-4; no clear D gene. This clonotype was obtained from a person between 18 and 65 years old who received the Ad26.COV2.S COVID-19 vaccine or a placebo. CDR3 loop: CASRFGTTNEKLFF. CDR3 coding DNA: TGTGCCAGCCGGTTCGGCACAACTAATGAAAAACTGTTTTTT.